This passage covers 17 T cell receptor beta chains from one sample sequenced in a study of T cell responses to AZD1222 COVID-19 vaccine. The method was immunoSEQ multiplex PCR; TCRdb's version includes in-frame clones alone and lacks a portion of them. This table has about 170,000 clones, over 75% appearing once. The specimen comprised peripheral blood, sampled on day 0 of AZD1222 vaccination. These receptors originate from an adult in good health.

This chain links TRBV10-3 with TRBJ1-5, with D unclear. There are 14 residues in the CDR3. V shed 4 bases and J shed 9 bases, with 16 bases lying between them. Germline lookup yields CDR1 ENHRY and CDR2 SYGVKD. The CDR3 reads CAISGGVPPLPQHF. CDR3 sequence (DNA): TGTGCCATCAGTGGTGGGGTGCCGCCGCTGCCCCAGCATTTT.

This clone was recorded a few times. The rearrangement links TRBV9 to TRBJ2-1; unclear D gene. Germline values: CDR1 SGDLS, CDR2 YYNGEE. The germline V and J ends were trimmed by 0 bases and 4 bases, with 11 bases remaining between them. The CDR3 contains 15 residues. The CDR3 coding sequence is TGTGCCAGCAGCGTAGGAAACAGTAGGTACAATGAGCAGTTCTTC. This sequence encodes CASSVGNSRYNEQFF.

The CDR3 DNA reads TGTGCCAGCAACGGACAGCTAAATCAGCCCCAGCATTTT. It encodes CASNGQLNQPQHF. V gene TRBV2 combines with J gene TRBJ1-5; D is possibly TRBD1 (6 bases). This CDR3 has 13 residues. Germline lookup yields CDR1 SNHLY and CDR2 FYNNEI. The V end was cut by 7 bases, the J end by 4 bases, with 11 bases between.

The genes are TRBV19 and TRBJ2-1; 8 positions agree with TRBD1. The junction had 12 bases not matched to a gene; V was cut back by 4 bases and J by 7 bases. The CDR3 covers 16 residues. The germline gives CDR1 LNHDA, CDR2 SQIVND (reference sequence). CDR3: CASSTGQGRGLNEQFF. DNA of the CDR3: TGTGCCAGTAGTACAGGACAGGGTCGGGGTCTGAATGAGCAGTTCTTC.

The count of this clone is one. V usage is TRBV6-2 or TRBV6-3 and J usage is TRBJ1-2; no clear D gene. This CDR3 is 16 amino acids long. V shed 5 bases and J shed 4 bases, with 20 bases lying between them. Per the germline V gene, CDR1 is MNHEY and CDR2 is SVGEGT. The DNA for the CDR3 is TGTGCCAGCAGTACCCCCGGCACAAGGTGGATCTATGGCTACACCTTC. Its translation is CASSTPGTRWIYGYTF.

The chain has TRBV7-2 and TRBJ2-3; 12 bases map to TRBD2. Germline trimming cut 3 bases from V and 5 bases from J; bases unmatched to any gene: 3. The CDR3 loop spans 15 amino acids. CDR1 SGHTA and CDR2 FQGNSA come from the germline V gene. The CDR3, as DNA: TGTGCCAGCAGCTTCAGACTAGCGGGGGAAGATACGCAGTATTTT. Protein sequence: CASSFRLAGEDTQYF.

The sample holds one count of this clone. The V call is TRBV7-9, the J call TRBJ1-1; 7 bases align to TRBD1. With 5 bases clipped from V and 8 bases from J, the junction kept 5 bases outside the gene matches. The CDR3 extends over 12 amino acids. Germline values: CDR1 SEHNR, CDR2 FQNEAQ (reference sequence). CDR3 amino acids: CASSLDRVEAFF. CDR3 DNA: TGTGCCAGCAGCCTTGACAGGGTCGAAGCTTTCTTT.

The chain is built from TRBV5-1 and TRBJ1-4; 8 bases map to TRBD1. After removal of 4 bases from V and 11 bases from J, the junction contained 13 bases not matched to a gene. Germline-derived CDR1 and CDR2 are SGHRS and YFSETQ. The CDR3 extends over 15 amino acids. The CDR3 DNA follows: TGCGCCAGCAGCACCGGGACAGGATGGGCTGAGAAACTGTTTTTT. Its translation: CASSTGTGWAEKLFF.

V usage is TRBV4-1 and J usage is TRBJ2-2; 7 bases fit TRBD2. V gave up 6 bases and J gave up 1 base; unmatched junction bases: 2. Germline lookup yields CDR1 MGHRA and CDR2 YSYEKL. The CDR3 has 14 residues. The CDR3 region has the DNA TGCGCCAGCAGGACGGGGGGGAACACCGGGGAGCTGTTTTTT. This codes for CASRTGGNTGELFF.

The chain combines TRBV19 with TRBJ2-7; 7 bases agree with TRBD1. Germline lookup yields CDR1 LNHDA and CDR2 SQIVND (reference sequence). The V segment lost 7 bases and the J segment 7 bases; nucleotides outside the gene matches: 13. The CDR3 sequence is 14 residues long. CDR3 in DNA: TGTGCCAGTACTCAGACAGGGCCCTACGGGGAGCAGTACTTC. Residues: CASTQTGPYGEQYF.

V gene TRBV9 combines with J gene TRBJ2-7, with 8 bases fitting TRBD1. Germline CDR1 SGDLS, CDR2 YYNGEE. The trim removed 5 bases at V and 3 bases at J, leaving 7 bases unmatched. There are 14 residues in the CDR3. The DNA of the CDR3 is TGTGCCAGCAGGGACAGGGTATATTTCTACGAGCAGTACGTC. This codes for CASRDRVYFYEQYV.

This clone is a singleton in its sample. The CDR3: CASSPRESSYEQYF. The CDR3 bases are TGTGCCAGCAGCCCCAGGGAGAGCTCCTACGAGCAGTACTTC. The rearrangement links TRBV7-2 to TRBJ2-7; either TRBD1 or TRBD2 may supply D (5 bases each). Germline CDR1 reads SGHTA; CDR2 reads FQGNSA. The CDR3 covers 14 residues. Trimming left V 5 bases short and J 0 bases short, with 11 bases between.

The chain recombines TRBV2 with TRBJ2-7, with D hard to call. Trimming shortened V by 8 bases and J by 12 bases, and 17 bases separated the two germline ends. The V gene's germline CDR1 is SNHLY and CDR2 FYNNEI. CDR3 length: 11 residues. The DNA for the CDR3 is TGTGCCAGCCGATCCCTCCCTACGTGGTACTTC. Its translation: CASRSLPTWYF.

The CDR3 protein is CASTPGPAHNQPQHF. The CDR3 DNA reads as TGTGCCAGCACCCCCGGGCCAGCCCACAATCAGCCCCAGCATTTT. The V gene is TRBV5-6, the J gene TRBJ1-5; D gene unclear. CDR1 is SGHDT and CDR2 is YYEEEE in the germline V gene. Deletions cut 6 bases from V and 3 bases from J, with 16 bases between. The CDR3 has 15 residues.

This chain joins TRBV6-5 and TRBJ1-2; D is possibly TRBD1 (6 bases). The CDR3 is made up of 13 amino acids. Germline CDR1 MNHEY, CDR2 SVGAGI. V lost 5 bases to trimming and J lost 4 bases, with 11 bases between them. The CDR3: CASSPGVVYGYTF. The CDR3 region has the DNA TGTGCCAGCAGTCCAGGGGTAGTCTATGGCTACACCTTC.

The chain uses TRBV3-1 (or the pseudogene TRBV3-2) and TRBJ2-7; TRBD2 matches 8 bases. This CDR3 is built from 15 residues. The germline V gene encodes CDR1 LGHDT and CDR2 YNNKEL (reference sequence). J gave up 3 bases and V 4 bases, and 8 bases lay outside the gene matches. The CDR3 region is CASSLGGAGVYEQYF. In DNA form, the CDR3 reads TGTGCCAGCAGCCTCGGGGGGGCAGGCGTCTACGAGCAGTACTTC.

This sequence joins TRBV7-9 and TRBJ1-5, with D unclear. The CDR3 runs 15 residues. V shed 1 base and J shed 5 bases, with 12 bases lying between them. The germline V gene has CDR1 SEHNR and CDR2 FQNEAQ (reference sequence). The CDR3 bases are TGTGCCAGCAGCTTAGAGGCAGGAGTTGATCAGCCCCAGCATTTT. It translates to CASSLEAGVDQPQHF. Drawing the rest from reference TRBV7-9 and TRBJ1-5, the complete variable domain is DTGVSQNPRHKITKRGQNVTFRCDPISEHNRLYWYRQTLGQGPEFLTYFQNEAQLEKSRLLSDRFSAERPKGSFSTLEIQRTEQGDSAMYLCASSLEAGVDQPQHFGDGTRLSIL.